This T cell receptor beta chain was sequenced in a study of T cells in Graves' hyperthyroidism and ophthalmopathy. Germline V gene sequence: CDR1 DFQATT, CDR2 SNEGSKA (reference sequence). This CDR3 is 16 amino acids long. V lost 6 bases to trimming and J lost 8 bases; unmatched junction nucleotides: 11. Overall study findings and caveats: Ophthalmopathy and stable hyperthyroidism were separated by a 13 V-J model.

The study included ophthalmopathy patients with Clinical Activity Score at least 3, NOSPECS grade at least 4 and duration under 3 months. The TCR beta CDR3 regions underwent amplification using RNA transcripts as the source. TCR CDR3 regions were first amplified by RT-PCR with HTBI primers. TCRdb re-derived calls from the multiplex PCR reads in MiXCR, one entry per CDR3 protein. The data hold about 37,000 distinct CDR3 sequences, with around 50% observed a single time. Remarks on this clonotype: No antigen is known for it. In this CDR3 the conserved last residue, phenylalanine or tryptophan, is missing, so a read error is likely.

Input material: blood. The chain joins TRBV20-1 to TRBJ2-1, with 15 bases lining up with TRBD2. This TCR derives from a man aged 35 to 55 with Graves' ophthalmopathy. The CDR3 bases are TGCAGTGCCGAGTCCGGGACTAGCGGGAGGTTCTATGAGCAGTTCCTC. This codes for CSAESGTSGRFYEQFL.